This T cell receptor (beta chain) was recovered during a study of prognosis after radiotherapy for stage I lung cancer. Looking at the study overall: The patient group consisted of 10 to 15 men and roughly 6 women whose ages spanned about 50 to 95, median about 74 years. Histology showed adenocarcinoma in around eleven patients versus squamous cell carcinoma in over 5. Study findings and constraints: A fall in unique TCR clone counts followed stereotactic body radiation therapy, with medians of approximately 9,100 versus 7,200. Reportedly, patients with and without metastases differed in TRBV and TRBJ gene usage.

In its sample, this clonotype was seen many times. The antigen is not known. It was by two-round multiplex PCR that TCR beta CDR3 was amplified from genomic DNA. The first PCR round targeted every TRBV and TRBJ gene with specific primers. TCRdb reprocessed the multiplex PCR reads with MiXCR, giving one entry per CDR3 protein. The sample carries some 36,000 distinct CDR3 sequences, approximately 24% recorded once. The V gene lost 4 bases and the J gene lost 3 bases, with 9 bases spanning the gap. The CDR3 spans 13 residues. Germline V gene data show CDR1 as SNHLY and CDR2 as FYNNEI. This TCR was sampled from a donor over 45 with non-small cell lung cancer. The chain links TRBV2 to TRBJ1-2; D gene unclear. Sequencing was performed on PBMCs, taken before or after stereotactic body radiation therapy (not recorded which). The CDR3 is CASSVTEDYGYTF. The CDR3 nucleotides are TGTGCCAGCAGTGTTACAGAGGACTATGGCTACACCTTC.